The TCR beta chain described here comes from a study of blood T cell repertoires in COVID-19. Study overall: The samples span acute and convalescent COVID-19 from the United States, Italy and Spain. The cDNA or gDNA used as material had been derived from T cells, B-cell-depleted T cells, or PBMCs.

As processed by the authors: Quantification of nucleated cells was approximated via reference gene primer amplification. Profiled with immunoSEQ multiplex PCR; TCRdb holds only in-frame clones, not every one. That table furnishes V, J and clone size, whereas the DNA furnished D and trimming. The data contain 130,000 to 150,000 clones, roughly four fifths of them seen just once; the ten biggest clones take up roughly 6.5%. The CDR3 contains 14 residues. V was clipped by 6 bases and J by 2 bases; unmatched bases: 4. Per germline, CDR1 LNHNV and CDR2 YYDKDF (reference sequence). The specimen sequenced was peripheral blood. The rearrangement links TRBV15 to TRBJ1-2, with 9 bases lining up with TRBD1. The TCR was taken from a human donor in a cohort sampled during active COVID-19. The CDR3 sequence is CATSRDRENYGYTF. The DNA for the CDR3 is TGTGCCACCAGTCGGGACAGGGAAAACTATGGCTACACCTTC.